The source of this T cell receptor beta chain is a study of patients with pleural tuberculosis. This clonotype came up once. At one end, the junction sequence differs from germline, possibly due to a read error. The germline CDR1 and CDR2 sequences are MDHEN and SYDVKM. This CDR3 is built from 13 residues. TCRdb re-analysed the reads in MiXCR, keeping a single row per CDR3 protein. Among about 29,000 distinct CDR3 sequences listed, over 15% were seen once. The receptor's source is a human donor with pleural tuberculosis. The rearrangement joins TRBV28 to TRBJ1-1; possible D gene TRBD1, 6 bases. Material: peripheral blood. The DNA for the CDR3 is TGTGCCAGCAGATCCGGGACACAAATTGAGGCTCTCTTT. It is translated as CASRSGTQIEALF.